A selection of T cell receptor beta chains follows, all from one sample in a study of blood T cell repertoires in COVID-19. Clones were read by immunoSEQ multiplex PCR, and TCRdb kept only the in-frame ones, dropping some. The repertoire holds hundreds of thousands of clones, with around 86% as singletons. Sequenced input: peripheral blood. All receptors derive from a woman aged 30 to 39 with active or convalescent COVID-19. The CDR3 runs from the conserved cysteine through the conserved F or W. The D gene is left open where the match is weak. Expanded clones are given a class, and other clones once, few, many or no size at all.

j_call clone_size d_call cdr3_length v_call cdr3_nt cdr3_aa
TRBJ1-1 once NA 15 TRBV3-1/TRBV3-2 TGTGCCAGCAGCCAAGATCTAATCCCGAACACTGAAGCTTTCTTT CASSQDLIPNTEAFF
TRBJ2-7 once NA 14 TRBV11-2 TGTGCCAGCAGCTTTGCCCACAGTGGCTACGAGCAGTACTTC CASSFAHSGYEQYF
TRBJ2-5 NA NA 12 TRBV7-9 TGTGCCAGCAACTCGAACCAAGAGACCCAGTACTTC CASNSNQETQYF
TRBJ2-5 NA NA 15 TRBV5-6 TGTGCCAGCAGCCTAAATTCGCCAGGGGAAGAGACCCAGTACTTC CASSLNSPGEETQYF
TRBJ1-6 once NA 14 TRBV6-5 TGTGCCAGCAGTTACGATCAGAAAAATTCACCCCTCCACTTT CASSYDQKNSPLHF
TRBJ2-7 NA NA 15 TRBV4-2 TGTGCCAGCAGCCCAACTACAGGGCAGGCCTACGAGCAGTACTTC CASSPTTGQAYEQYF
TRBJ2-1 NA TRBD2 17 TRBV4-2 TGTGCCAGCAGCCAAGAATATGCGGCGGGGGGGCAAAGTGAGCAGTTCTTC CASSQEYAAGGQSEQFF
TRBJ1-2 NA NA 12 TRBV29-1 TGCAGCGCGTCCTCCGCTAACTATGGCTACACCTTC CSASSANYGYTF
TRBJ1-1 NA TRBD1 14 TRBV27 TGTGCCAGCAGTCCTGTGGGACAGGGTGAGGTAGCTTTCTTT CASSPVGQGEVAFF
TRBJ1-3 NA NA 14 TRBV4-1 TGCGCCAGCAGCCAAGCCTGGGGGCAGAACACCATATATTTT CASSQAWGQNTIYF
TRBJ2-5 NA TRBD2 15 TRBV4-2 TGTGCCAGCAGCCGTAGCGGGACGCCCACGGAGACCCAGTACTTC CASSRSGTPTETQYF
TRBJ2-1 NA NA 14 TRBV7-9 TGTGCCAGCAGGCCCGGGACTGGCTACAATGAGCAGTTCTTC CASRPGTGYNEQFF
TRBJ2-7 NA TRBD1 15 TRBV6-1 TGTGCCAGCAGTGAGGGGACAGGGGATCCCTACGAGCAGTACTTC CASSEGTGDPYEQYF
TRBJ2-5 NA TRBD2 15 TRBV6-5 TGTGCCAGCAGTTACTCGGGGGGGTTACAAGAGACCCAGTACTTC CASSYSGGLQETQYF
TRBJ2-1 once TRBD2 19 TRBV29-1 TGCAGCGTTGTCCCGGTTAAACTCGGGACTAGCGGGGGCTACAATGAGCAGTTCTTC CSVVPVKLGTSGGYNEQFF
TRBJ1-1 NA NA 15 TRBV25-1 TGTGCCAGCCCCCACCCGCGGGACCATAACACTGAAGCTTTCTTT CASPHPRDHNTEAFF
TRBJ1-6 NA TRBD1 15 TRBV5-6 TGTGCCAGCAGCTCGACAGGGGTTGAGAATTCACCCCTCCACTTT CASSSTGVENSPLHF
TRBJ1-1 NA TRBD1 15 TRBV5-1 TGCGCCAGCAGCTTGGCAGGGGGGATGAACACTGAAGCTTTCTTT CASSLAGGMNTEAFF
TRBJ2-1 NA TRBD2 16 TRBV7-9 TGTGCCAGCAGCTCCCGGCGGGAGCGGGGGACTAATGAGCAGTTCTTC CASSSRRERGTNEQFF
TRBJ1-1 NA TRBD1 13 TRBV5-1 TGCGCCAGCAGCTCGGGACAGAGCACTGAAGCTTTCTTT CASSSGQSTEAFF
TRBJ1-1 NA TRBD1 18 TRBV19 TGTGCCAGTAGTAGAAGATCCTCGGACAGGAGCATGAACACTGAAGCTTTCTTT CASSRRSSDRSMNTEAFF
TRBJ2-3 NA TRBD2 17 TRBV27 TGTGCCAGCAGTTTCGCCGGACTAGCGGGGGGGCGGGGTACGCAGTATTTT CASSFAGLAGGRGTQYF
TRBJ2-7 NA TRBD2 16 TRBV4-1 TGCGCCAGCAGCCAGCTGCTAGCGGGGGGCACCTACGAGCAGTACTTC CASSQLLAGGTYEQYF
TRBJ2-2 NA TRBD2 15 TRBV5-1 TGCGCCAGCATGTTAGCGGGAGCGAACACCGGGGAGCTGTTTTTT CASMLAGANTGELFF
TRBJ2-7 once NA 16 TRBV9 TGTGCCAGCAGCGTTAGTACCGGGACTCCTTTCCACGAGCAGTACTTC CASSVSTGTPFHEQYF
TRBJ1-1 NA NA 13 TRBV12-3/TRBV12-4 TGTGCCAGCACGCCAGGTGGTAATACTGAAGCTTTCTTT CASTPGGNTEAFF
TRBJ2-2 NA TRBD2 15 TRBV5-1 TGCGCCAGCAGCAAGACTAGCGGGAACACCGGGGAGCTGTTTTTT CASSKTSGNTGELFF
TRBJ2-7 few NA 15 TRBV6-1 TGTGCCAGCAGTGAAGGAACGGGAGATAGTTACGAGCAGTACTTC CASSEGTGDSYEQYF
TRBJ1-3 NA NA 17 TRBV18 TGTGCCAGCTCACCCCCGGGATCTAGACTCTCTGGAAACACCATATATTTT CASSPPGSRLSGNTIYF
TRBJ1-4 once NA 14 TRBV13 TGTGCCAGCAGCTTAGCCTCCGGCGGGGAAAAACTGTTTTTT CASSLASGGEKLFF
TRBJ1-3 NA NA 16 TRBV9 TGTGCCAGCAGCGCACCAGAGCAGGGTCTCGGAAACACCATATATTTT CASSAPEQGLGNTIYF
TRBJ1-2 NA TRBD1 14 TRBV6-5 TGTGCCAGCAGATTGATACAGGGGGACTATGGCTACACCTTC CASRLIQGDYGYTF
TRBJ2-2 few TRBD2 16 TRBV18 TGTGCCAGCTCACCTCTCGGACTAGCGGGAGTCGGGGAGCTGTTTTTT CASSPLGLAGVGELFF
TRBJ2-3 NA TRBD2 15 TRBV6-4 TGTGCCAGCAGTAGTCGAGCGGGGTCCACAGATACGCAGTATTTT CASSSRAGSTDTQYF
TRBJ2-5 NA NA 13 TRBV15 TGTGCCACCAGCAGAGATTTTCGGGAGACCCAGTACTTC CATSRDFRETQYF
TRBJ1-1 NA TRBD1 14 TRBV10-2 TGCGCCAGCAGTGAGGGACAGGGAGGCACTGAAGCTTTCTTT CASSEGQGGTEAFF
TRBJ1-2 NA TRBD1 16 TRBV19 TGTGCCAGTAGACCAACTCAACAGGGGGGAGTCTATGGCTACACCTTC CASRPTQQGGVYGYTF
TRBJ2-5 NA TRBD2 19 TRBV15 TGTGCCACCAGCAGAGATGGACTAGCGGGGGGGCCGCGGCGAGAGACCCAGTACTTC CATSRDGLAGGPRRETQYF
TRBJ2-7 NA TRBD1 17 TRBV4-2 TGTGCCAGCAGCCAAGACAGGGGGCGACTAATCTCCTACGAGCAGTACTTC CASSQDRGRLISYEQYF
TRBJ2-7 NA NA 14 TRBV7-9 TGTGCCAGCAGCCAGAATGCAGGTACCTACGAGCAGTACTTC CASSQNAGTYEQYF
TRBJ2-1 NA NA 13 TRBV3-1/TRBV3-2 TGTGCCAGCAGCCCTCGACTCAACAATGAGCAGTTCTTC CASSPRLNNEQFF
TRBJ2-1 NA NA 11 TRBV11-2 TGTGCCAGCAGCTGGGGGGATGAGCAGTTCTTC CASSWGDEQFF
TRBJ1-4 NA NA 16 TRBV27 TGTGCCAGCAGTTTTTTAGGGGGGAGGGCTAATGAAAAACTGTTTTTT CASSFLGGRANEKLFF
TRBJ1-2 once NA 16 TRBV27 TGTGCCAGCTTTTCTCTAGCCGGAGGGTTTTACGATGGCTACACCTTC CASFSLAGGFYDGYTF
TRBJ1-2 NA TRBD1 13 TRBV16 TGTGCCACCCGCCGGGACAGGGGGTATGGCTACACCTTC CATRRDRGYGYTF
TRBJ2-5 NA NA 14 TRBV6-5 TGTGCCAGCACCCGTCTAGCGCCCCAAGAGACCCAGTACTTC CASTRLAPQETQYF
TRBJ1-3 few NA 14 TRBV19 TGTGCCAGTAGTATCCTCAGCTCTGGAAACACCATATATTTT CASSILSSGNTIYF
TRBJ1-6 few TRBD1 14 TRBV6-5 TGTGCCAGCAGGAGGACAGGGAGGGATTCACCCCTCCACTTT CASRRTGRDSPLHF
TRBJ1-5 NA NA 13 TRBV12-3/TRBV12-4 TGTGCCAGCACCGCCGGGGAGTTGCAGCCCCAGCATTTT CASTAGELQPQHF
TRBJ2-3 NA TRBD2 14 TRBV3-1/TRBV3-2 TGTGCCAGCGCTCTAGCGGGGGGCGCAGATACGCAGTATTTT CASALAGGADTQYF
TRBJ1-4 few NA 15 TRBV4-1 TGCGCCAGCAGCCAAGCCGTGACAGCTAATGAAAAACTGTTTTTT CASSQAVTANEKLFF
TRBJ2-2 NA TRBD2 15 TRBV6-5 TGTGCCAGCAGTAAAACTAGCGGGATAACCGGGGAGCTGTTTTTT CASSKTSGITGELFF
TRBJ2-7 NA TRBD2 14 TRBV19 TGTGCCAGCGGGACTAGCGGGAGCTCCTACGAGCAGTACTTC CASGTSGSSYEQYF
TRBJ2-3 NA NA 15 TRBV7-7 TGTGCCAGCAGCTTAGCCTATAGTAGCACAGATACGCAGTATTTT CASSLAYSSTDTQYF
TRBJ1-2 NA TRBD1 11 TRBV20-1 TGCAGTGCTAGAGATCAGGGGGCATTCACCTTC CSARDQGAFTF
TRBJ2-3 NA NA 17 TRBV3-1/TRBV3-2 TGTGCCAGCAGCCAAGTCGACTTCCTCCCCTCTACAGATACGCAGTATTTT CASSQVDFLPSTDTQYF
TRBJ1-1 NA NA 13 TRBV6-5 TGTGCCATCACACAGGTCTGGACCACTGAAGCTTTCTTT CAITQVWTTEAFF
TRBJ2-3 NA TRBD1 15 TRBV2 TGTGCCAGCAGTGCTTTAGGACAGGGTTTGGATACGCAGTATTTT CASSALGQGLDTQYF
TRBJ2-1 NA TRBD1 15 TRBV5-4 TGTGCCAGCAGCTTGGACAGGGGGAGCAACAATGAGCAGTTCTTC CASSLDRGSNNEQFF